Described below is a single T cell receptor beta chain sequence and its context. The record originates from a study of T cell responses to AZD1222 COVID-19 vaccine. Study at large: Pooling covered second doses at about 4 or about 12 weeks.

Only in-frame clones appear in the TCRdb table, and some are missing; sequencing was by immunoSEQ multiplex PCR. The sample carries about 100,000 clones, less than 90% recorded once. The CDR3 length is 16 residues. Germline loops: CDR1 SGHVS, CDR2 FQNEAQ. Between the trimmed V and J ends, which lost 4 bases and 3 bases, there was a span of 16 bases. The origin of this receptor is an adult in good health. The sample in question was peripheral blood, obtained on day 0 of AZD1222 vaccination. The rearrangement uses TRBV7-8 and TRBJ1-5; D might be TRBD1 (5 bases). The CDR3 region has the DNA TGTGCCAGCAGCTACGGAAGGGGTTTTACCAATCAGCCCCAGCATTTT. It translates to CASSYGRGFTNQPQHF. Combining the CDR3 with reference TRBV7-8 and TRBJ1-5 gives the whole variable domain GAGVSQSPRYKVAKRGQDVALRCDPISGHVSLFWYQQALGQGPEFLTYFQNEAQLDKSGLPSDRFFAERPEGSVSTLKIQRTQQEDSAVYLCASSYGRGFTNQPQHFGDGTRLSIL.